Listed here is a single TCR beta chain. Its target is not known. Data came from immunoSEQ multiplex PCR; TCRdb stores just in-frame clones and leaves some out. This sample has around 140,000 clones, with approximately 90% found just once. These data belong to a study of cytomegalovirus exposure and HLA in healthy donors. General observations from the study: Subsequent analysis showed first-cohort TCR clusters tending to co-occur in some 120 validation repertoires. TCR beta chains numbering more than 150 were designated cytomegalovirus-associated.

Separate from the approximately 700-subject first cohort was the approximately 120-subject validation cohort, to which the donors belonged. Germline lookup yields CDR1 GTSNPN and CDR2 SVGIG (reference sequence). The CDR3 has 13 amino acids. V gave up 2 bases and J gave up 6 bases, with 13 bases separating them. This sequence was found in a man between 18 and 35 years old in good health and CMV-seropositive. V usage is TRBV30 and J usage is TRBJ1-1, with D possibly matching TRBD1 (5 bases). The sequenced material came from PBMCs. In DNA form, the CDR3 reads TGTGCCTGGAGTAACAGGTTCCCGGCTGAAGCTTTCTTT. Encoded protein: CAWSNRFPAEAFF.